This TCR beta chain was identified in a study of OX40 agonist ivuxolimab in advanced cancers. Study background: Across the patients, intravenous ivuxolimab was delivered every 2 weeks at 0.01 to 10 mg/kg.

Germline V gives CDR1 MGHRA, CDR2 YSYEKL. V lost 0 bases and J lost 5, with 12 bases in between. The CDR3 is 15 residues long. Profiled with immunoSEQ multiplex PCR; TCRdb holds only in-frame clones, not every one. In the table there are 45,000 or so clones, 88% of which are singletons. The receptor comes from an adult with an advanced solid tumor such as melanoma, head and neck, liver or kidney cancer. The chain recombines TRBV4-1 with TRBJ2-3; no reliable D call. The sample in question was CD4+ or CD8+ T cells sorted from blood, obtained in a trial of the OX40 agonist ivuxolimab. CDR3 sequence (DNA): TGCGCCAGCAGCCAAGAGTGGAAGGCCGGAGATACGCAGTATTTT. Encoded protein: CASSQEWKAGDTQYF.